These 24 T cell receptor beta chains share one sample of origin, sequenced in a study of blood T cell repertoires in COVID-19. The table came from immunoSEQ multiplex PCR; TCRdb's copy has only in-frame clones and leaves some out. The sample holds roughly 39,000 clones; 86% are singletons and the top ten take roughly a fifth. Material: peripheral blood. The receptors stem from a man aged 50 or older in a cohort sampled during active COVID-19.

This chain joins TRBV7-6 and TRBJ2-5, with TRBD2 matching 10 bases. The V gene end was trimmed by 1 base and the J gene end by 5 bases; junction bases not matched to a gene: 7. Germline CDR1 SGHVS, CDR2 FNYEAQ. This CDR3 has 16 amino acids. The CDR3 region has the DNA TGTGCCAGCAGCTTAGAAGGGCTAGCGGGAGAGGAGACCCAGTACTTC. Protein: CASSLEGLAGEETQYF.

The rearrangement uses TRBV7-3 and TRBJ2-2; 12 bases are a match to TRBD2. Trimming cost V 8 bases and J 5 bases; bases outside gene matches: 0. This CDR3 spans 13 amino acids. From germline, CDR1 is SGHTA and CDR2 FQGTGA. CDR3 coding DNA: TGTGCCAGCGGGACTAGCGGGACCGGGGAGCTGTTTTTT. This sequence encodes CASGTSGTGELFF.

The chain joins TRBV19 to TRBJ1-1; D gene ambiguous. The V gene lost 5 bases and the J gene lost 3 bases, with 4 bases spanning the gap. Germline CDR1 LNHDA, CDR2 SQIVND (reference sequence). The length of the CDR3 is 11 residues. CDR3 sequence reads: CASSLYTEAFF. Here the CDR3 DNA reads TGTGCCAGTAGTTTATACACTGAAGCTTTCTTT.

The chain is built from TRBV21-1 and TRBJ2-1; TRBD2, the table's D call, lacks a check against the DNA. TRBV21-1 is a listed pseudogene. CDR3 size: 13 residues. CDR3: CASSKAGRTSGFF. The CDR3 region has the DNA TGTGCCAGCAGCAAAGCGGGCAGGACTTCTGGGTTCTTC.

The genes are TRBV27 and TRBJ1-2; 9 bases line up with TRBD1. V lost 2 bases and J lost 4; bases outside the gene matches: 5. Germline values: CDR1 MNHEY, CDR2 SMNVEV (reference sequence). The CDR3 extends over 15 amino acids. The CDR3 is CASSLAGGQGYGYTF. For the CDR3, the DNA is TGTGCCAGCAGTTTAGCGGGGGGACAGGGCTATGGCTACACCTTC.

The J gene is TRBJ1-2, the V gene TRBV4-3; the D gene is possibly TRBD1 (6 bases). CDR3 length: 14 residues. Germline lookup yields CDR1 LGHNA and CDR2 YSLEER. The CDR3, as DNA: TGCCCCTGCCGCCGAGGGGGAGCTAACTATGGCTACACCTTC. This sequence encodes CPCRRGGANYGYTF.

The rearrangement joins TRBV9 to TRBJ2-2; 11 bases line up with TRBD2. J gave up 6 bases and V 0 bases, and 10 bases lay outside the gene matches. CDR3 length equals 18 residues. Germline loops: CDR1 SGDLS, CDR2 YYNGEE. In DNA, the CDR3 is TGTGCCAGCAGCGTAGGCGGAGTAGCGGGGGGGCCTCCCGGGGAGCTGTTTTTT. As protein: CASSVGGVAGGPPGELFF.

This clone is classed as medium-sized. The chain employs TRBV18 and TRBJ1-1; 8 bases align to TRBD1. V lost 3 bases to trimming and J lost 0 bases; unmatched junction nucleotides: 6. The CDR3 totals 16 residues. Germline assignment: CDR1 KGHSH and CDR2 LQKENI. The CDR3 spells CASSPLGQGLNTEAFF. CDR3 sequence (DNA): TGTGCCAGCTCACCTTTAGGACAGGGCTTGAACACTGAAGCTTTCTTT.

V and J are TRBV28 and TRBJ2-2; no clear D. Germline V gene lookup returns CDR1 MDHEN and CDR2 SYDVKM. This CDR3 is built from 14 residues. The V and J ends lost 2 bases and 6 bases respectively, with 10 bases between them. The CDR3 DNA reads as TGTGCCAGCAGTTTAGAGGCTTGGGCCGGGGAGCTGTTTTTT. It is translated as CASSLEAWAGELFF. The variable domain in full, with the rest retrieved from reference TRBV28 and TRBJ2-2, is DVKVTQSSRYLVKRTGEKVFLECVQDMDHENMFWYRQDPGLGLRLIYFSYDVKMKEKGDIPEGYSVSREKKERFSLILESASTNQTSMYLCASSLEAWAGELFFGEGSRLTVL.

The sample holds a few counts of this clone. The rearrangement joins TRBV5-4 to TRBJ2-7; 7 positions match TRBD1. The CDR3 spans 13 residues. V gave up 2 bases and J gave up 1 base; unmatched junction bases: 0. CDR1 is SGHNT and CDR2 is YYREEE in the germline V gene (reference sequence). CDR3 residues: CASSFRGSYEQYF. For the CDR3, the DNA is TGTGCCAGCAGCTTCAGGGGGTCCTACGAGCAGTACTTC. The full variable domain, completed using reference TRBV5-4 and TRBJ2-7, is ETGVTQSPTHLIKTRGQQVTLRCSSQSGHNTVSWYQQALGQGPQFIFQYYREEENGRGNFPPRFSGLQFPNYSSELNVNALELDDSALYLCASSFRGSYEQYFGPGTRLTVT.

The chain couples TRBV29-1 to TRBJ2-7, with a possible D match to TRBD1 (6 bases). V was trimmed by 2 bases and J by 1 base, leaving 9 bases between them. The CDR3 runs 13 residues. Germline assignment: CDR1 SQVTM and CDR2 ANQGSEA. The DNA of the CDR3 is TGCAGCGTTGAAACAGGGAAATCCTACGAGCAGTACTTC. Translation: CSVETGKSYEQYF.

The chain has TRBV6-5 and TRBJ2-1, with 12 bases lining up with TRBD1. CDR1 is MNHEY and CDR2 is SVGAGI in the germline V gene. Trimming removed 7 bases from V and 7 bases from J; junction bases left unmatched: 5. The CDR3 loop spans 14 amino acids. The CDR3 DNA sequence: TGTGCCAGCAACCGGGACAGGGGGCAAAATGAGCAGTTCTTC. It specifies CASNRDRGQNEQFF.

This clone has only one observation. The chain couples TRBV19 to TRBJ2-7, with 12 bases that match TRBD2. CDR1 LNHDA and CDR2 SQIVND come from the germline V gene (reference sequence). The CDR3 contains 15 residues. The trim removed 10 bases at V and 0 bases at J, leaving 7 bases unmatched. The CDR3: CATSMGLAGSYEQYF. The CDR3 coding sequence is TGTGCCACCAGTATGGGACTAGCGGGCTCCTACGAGCAGTACTTC. Full variable domain (outside the CDR3, taken from reference TRBV19 and TRBJ2-7): DGGITQSPKYLFRKEGQNVTLSCEQNLNHDAMYWYRQDPGQGLRLIYYSQIVNDFQKGDIAEGYSVSREKKESFPLTVTSAQKNPTAFYLCATSMGLAGSYEQYFGPGTRLTVT.

The rearrangement links TRBV5-1 to TRBJ2-1, with TRBD2 identical over 16 bases. V gave up 3 bases and J gave up 5 bases; unmatched junction bases: 8. This CDR3 is built from 18 residues. The germline CDR1 and CDR2 sequences are SGHRS and YFSETQ. In nucleotides, the CDR3 is TGCGCCAGCAGCTCCGGGACTAGCGGGAGGGCCGGGGACAATGAGCAGTTCTTC. Translated: CASSSGTSGRAGDNEQFF.

V is TRBV10-2 and J is TRBJ1-2; TRBD1 agrees at 9 bases. With V trimmed by 6 bases and J by 2 bases, 13 bases remained unmatched. CDR1 WSHSY and CDR2 SAAADI come from the germline V gene. The CDR3 consists of 17 residues. CDR3: CASSAEGQGIINYGYTF. The CDR3 DNA reads TGCGCCAGCAGCGCTGAGGGACAGGGTATCATAAACTATGGCTACACCTTC.

The J gene is TRBJ2-7, the V gene TRBV19; TRBD1 is a possible D gene (6 bases). The CDR3 contains 17 residues. V lost 5 bases and J 0 bases, leaving 20 bases between the germline ends. The germline V gene encodes CDR1 LNHDA and CDR2 SQIVND (reference sequence). CDR3 DNA: TGTGCCAGTAGTCCACAAGACGGGGACACAGACTCCTACGAGCAGTACGTC. It codes for CASSPQDGDTDSYEQYV.

The chain carries TRBV7-3 and TRBJ2-3; 8 nucleotides agree with TRBD1. V was clipped by 6 bases and J by 5 bases; unmatched bases: 7. Germline V gene sequence: CDR1 SGHTA, CDR2 FQGTGA. This CDR3 has 14 amino acids. CDR3 in DNA: TGTGCCAGCAGTTCAGACAGGGGACTAGATACGCAGTATTTT. Protein product: CASSSDRGLDTQYF.

This clone was picked up one time. The V and J genes are TRBV4-1 and TRBJ2-7; possible D gene TRBD1, 6 bases. V was cut by 0 bases and J by 4 bases, with 13 bases left in between. Per the germline V gene, CDR1 is MGHRA and CDR2 is YSYEKL. The CDR3 runs 15 residues. CDR3 bases: TGCGCCAGCAGCCAAGAGATAGGGGGTTGGTACGAGCAGTACGTC. It codes for CASSQEIGGWYEQYV.

The chain carries TRBV28 and TRBJ2-2, with 8 bases identical to TRBD2. J lost 0 bases, V lost 5 bases, and 17 bases had no gene match. Germline CDR1 is MDHEN and CDR2 is SYDVKM. The CDR3 length is 20 residues. Here the CDR3 reads CASSPSSGTRVFTNTGELFF. CDR3 DNA: TGTGCCAGCAGTCCATCATCCGGGACTAGGGTCTTCACGAACACCGGGGAGCTGTTTTTT. Using reference TRBV28 and TRBJ2-2 for the parts outside the CDR3, the full variable domain is DVKVTQSSRYLVKRTGEKVFLECVQDMDHENMFWYRQDPGLGLRLIYFSYDVKMKEKGDIPEGYSVSREKKERFSLILESASTNQTSMYLCASSPSSGTRVFTNTGELFFGEGSRLTVL.

The chain's CDR3 is CASSFRVGGGYNEQFF. The DNA of the CDR3 is TGTGCCAGCAGCTTCAGGGTTGGCGGGGGATACAATGAGCAGTTCTTC. The chain joins TRBV5-6 to TRBJ2-1; 7 bases fit TRBD2. CDR3 length: 16 amino acids. Germline CDR1 reads SGHDT; CDR2 reads YYEEEE. Trimming cost V 2 bases and J 4 bases; bases outside gene matches: 9.

The chain links TRBV29-1 to TRBJ2-2, with 12 bases identical to TRBD2. This CDR3 comprises 18 residues. V lost 8 bases to trimming and J lost 2 bases; unmatched junction nucleotides: 15. Germline V gene sequence: CDR1 SQVTM, CDR2 ANQGSEA. CDR3 amino acids: CSPLSPLLAGGNTGELFF. The CDR3 nucleotides are TGCAGCCCCTTGTCGCCGTTACTAGCGGGGGGCAACACCGGGGAGCTGTTTTTT.

The chain joins TRBV5-1 to TRBJ2-4, with TRBD2 matching over 11 bases. After removal of 1 base from V and 0 bases from J, the junction contained 3 bases not matched to a gene. The CDR3 sequence is 17 residues long. Germline CDR1 and CDR2: SGHRS and YFSETQ. CDR3 DNA sequence: TGCGCCAGCAGCTTGTTAGGGACTAGCGGAGCCAAAAACATTCAGTACTTC. As protein: CASSLLGTSGAKNIQYF.

This chain links TRBV28 with TRBJ2-1; maybe TRBD1 (6 bases). Germline values: CDR1 MDHEN, CDR2 SYDVKM. V was trimmed by 5 bases and J by 5 bases, leaving 7 bases between them. CDR3 length: 12 residues. This CDR3 reads CASSTGNNEQFF. The CDR3 coding sequence is TGTGCCAGCAGTACAGGGAACAATGAGCAGTTCTTC.

There are a few counts of this clone. The chain joins TRBV4-1 to TRBJ1-5; a weak D match, TRBD1 (5 bases). This CDR3 contains 12 residues. Per the germline V gene, CDR1 is MGHRA and CDR2 is YSYEKL. With 8 bases removed from V and 3 bases from J, the gap between germline ends came to 8 bases. Written as DNA, the CDR3 is TGCGCCAGCGGACATCCCAATCAGCCCCAGCATTTT. It encodes CASGHPNQPQHF.